One and the same sample provided the 16 T cell receptor beta chains below, sequenced in a study of glioma-infiltrating T cells. Amplification of TCR alpha and beta CDR3 regions from RNA used iRepertoire nested multiplex PCR. Via MiXCR, TCRdb re-called the multiplex PCR reads, giving one row per CDR3 protein. The table records 35,000 to 45,000 distinct CDR3 sequences, approximately 20% of them present only once. Sample: glioma tissue, nonneoplastic brain tissue, or PBMCs (not recorded which). Receptor source: a human donor with low-grade glioma or glioblastoma, undergoing nonglioma brain surgery, or in good health (not recorded which).

As for this clonotype: At one end, the junction sequence differs from germline, possibly due to a read error. The genes are TRBV29-1 and TRBJ2-4; 12 positions agree with TRBD1. The CDR3 has 14 residues. CDR1 and CDR2 (germline): SQVTM, ANQGSEA. CDR3 region: CRVEDPGQGAIQYF. CDR3 DNA: TGCAGGGTTGAAGACCCGGGACAGGGGGCCATTCAGTACTTC.

This clonotype has only a few counts. The chain links TRBV29-1 to TRBJ1-4; no firm D call. The CDR3 extends over 14 amino acids. Germline V lookup: CDR1 SQVTM, CDR2 ANQGSEA. Deletions cut 5 bases from V and 0 bases from J, with 10 bases between. The CDR3 sequence is CSVLPDSTNEKLFF. The CDR3 DNA reads as TGCAGCGTTCTACCGGACTCAACTAATGAAAAACTGTTTTTT.

This clonotype was counted many times. The chain has TRBV4-1 and TRBJ2-3; 7 bases fit TRBD1. With V trimmed by 0 bases and J by 0 bases, 12 bases remained unmatched. The CDR3 is 19 amino acids. Looked up from germline, CDR1 is MGHRA and CDR2 is YSYEKL. The CDR3 DNA is TGCGCCAGCAGCCAAGATCCAGGACAGGTCTTAACTAGCACAGATACGCAGTATTTT. It translates to CASSQDPGQVLTSTDTQYF.

This clonotype was detected a few times. A much larger clone sits a single nucleotide away, making a read error possible. The chain combines TRBV28 with TRBJ1-5, with D unresolved. Germline V gene sequence: CDR1 MDHEN, CDR2 SYDVKM. The CDR3 totals 15 residues. V lost 4 bases, J lost 3 bases, and 13 bases lay in between. The CDR3 reads CASSSLGRLNQPQHF. CDR3 bases: TGTGCCAGCAGTTCCTTAGGGAGGCTCAATCAGCCCCAGCATTTT.

This sequence joins TRBV12-3 or TRBV12-4 and TRBJ2-1; D gene uncertain. This CDR3 region has 15 residues. V was cut by 5 bases and J by 5 bases, with 16 bases left in between. CDR3 DNA sequence: TGTGCCAGCAGTGAGGCCGGGCCGAGGCACAATGAGCAGTTCTTC. It encodes CASSEAGPRHNEQFF.

This clonotype was detected ten times or more. This chain joins TRBV5-1 and TRBJ2-7; D perhaps matches TRBD1 (6 bases). V was trimmed by 4 bases and J by 2 bases, leaving 16 bases between them. CDR3 length: 15 residues. Germline values: CDR1 SGHRS, CDR2 YFSETQ. CDR3 amino acids: CASSVGGGSTYEQYF. CDR3 bases: TGCGCCAGCAGCGTTGGTGGGGGCAGTACCTACGAGCAGTACTTC.

This clonotype was seen a few times. The chain couples TRBV2 to TRBJ2-1; 12 nucleotides line up with TRBD2. CDR3 length: 14 amino acids. The germline CDR1 and CDR2 sequences are SNHLY and FYNNEI. V dropped 7 bases and J dropped 9; count of bases not matched to a gene: 7. The CDR3 DNA reads TGTGCCAGCATTCCGACTAGCGGGAGACTTGAGCAGTTCTTC. Its protein is CASIPTSGRLEQFF.

This clonotype was recorded only once. The chain combines TRBV4-1 with TRBJ1-1, with 8 bases fitting TRBD1. The germline V gene encodes CDR1 MGHRA and CDR2 YSYEKL. The junction had 6 bases not matched to a gene; V was cut back by 1 base and J by 5 bases. The CDR3 covers 15 residues. CDR3: CASSQVGQGKTEAFF. The CDR3 DNA reads TGCGCCAGCAGCCAAGTCGGACAGGGCAAAACTGAAGCTTTCTTT.

The chain joins TRBV30 to TRBJ1-5; D unresolved. The V gene lost 3 bases and the J gene lost 3 bases, with 9 bases spanning the gap. The germline gives CDR1 GTSNPN, CDR2 SVGIG (reference sequence). This CDR3 is 13 amino acids long. As DNA, the CDR3 is TGTGCCTGGAGCACCGACGCCAATCAGCCCCAGCATTTT. Encoded protein: CAWSTDANQPQHF. Filled out from reference TRBV30 and TRBJ1-5, the complete variable domain reads SQTIHQWPATLVQPVGSPLSLECTVEGTSNPNLYWYRQAAGRGLQLLFYSVGIGQISSEVPQNLSASRPQDRQFILSSKKLLLSDSGFYLCAWSTDANQPQHFGDGTRLSIL.

This clonotype is judged medium-sized (0.01 to 0.1%). The genes are TRBV27 and TRBJ2-7; 12 nucleotides match TRBD2. The CDR3 is 16 residues long. Germline lookup yields CDR1 MNHEY and CDR2 SMNVEV (reference sequence). The J segment lost 4 bases and the V segment lost 0 bases, leaving 4 bases of the junction unmatched. The CDR3 loop is CASSLSASGGVYEQYV. The DNA for the CDR3 is TGTGCCAGCAGTTTATCGGCTAGCGGGGGGGTATACGAGCAGTACGTC.

In its sample, this clonotype was seen many times. The chain couples TRBV6-1 to TRBJ1-1, with D hard to call. V lost 2 bases and J lost 0, with 4 bases in between. The CDR3 contains 13 residues. Germline V gene lookup returns CDR1 MNHNS and CDR2 SASEGT. CDR3 protein: CASSESLNTEAFF. CDR3 in DNA: TGTGCCAGCAGTGAAAGTTTGAACACTGAAGCTTTCTTT.

Ten or more counts support this clonotype. The rearrangement uses TRBV24-1 and TRBJ2-3; TRBD1 is a possible D gene (6 bases). Germline assignment: CDR1 KGHDR and CDR2 SFDVKD. Trimming removed 9 bases from V and 3 bases from J, with 15 bases in between. This CDR3 comprises 14 residues. The CDR3, as DNA: TGTGCCACCGCAACCTGGGGGCGAACAGATACGCAGTATTTT. It is translated as CATATWGRTDTQYF.

This clonotype was seen a single time. This sequence joins TRBV4-1 and TRBJ2-5, with a possible D match to TRBD2 (6 bases). Germline V CDR1 and CDR2: MGHRA, YSYEKL. Trimming pared 2 bases from V and 2 bases from J, leaving 15 bases between. This CDR3 contains 16 residues. This CDR3 reads CASSQQLTRGQETQYF. The CDR3 nucleotides read TGCGCCAGCAGCCAACAACTGACTAGAGGACAAGAGACCCAGTACTTC.

The chain couples TRBV4-3 to TRBJ2-1; D gene ambiguous. The CDR3 sequence is 15 residues long. Germline V gene sequence: CDR1 LGHNA, CDR2 YSLEER. Between the trimmed V and J ends, which lost 0 bases and 3 bases, there was a span of 9 bases. This CDR3 reads CASSQDQSVYNEQFF. The CDR3 DNA follows: TGCGCCAGCAGCCAAGACCAATCGGTCTACAATGAGCAGTTCTTC.

At least ten counts were recorded for this clonotype. The J gene is TRBJ2-7, the V gene TRBV27; 9 bases fit TRBD2. Trimming cost V 0 bases and J 3 bases; bases outside gene matches: 3. The germline CDR1 and CDR2 sequences are MNHEY and SMNVEV (reference sequence). The CDR3 extends over 15 amino acids. The chain's CDR3 is CASSLSGGRGYEQYF. In DNA form, the CDR3 reads TGTGCCAGCAGTTTATCCGGCGGGAGGGGCTACGAGCAGTACTTC.

The chain joins TRBV29-1 to TRBJ2-7; D not resolved. The CDR3 extends over 10 amino acids. Looked up from germline, CDR1 is SQVTM and CDR2 is ANQGSEA. Between the trimmed V and J ends, which lost 5 bases and 7 bases, there was a span of 9 bases. CDR3 amino acids: CSVLTGEQYF. CDR3 DNA: TGCAGCGTTCTGACCGGAGAGCAGTACTTC.